The 10 T cell receptor beta chains below were found in one sample sequenced in a study of T cell responses to AZD1222 COVID-19 vaccine. Clones were sequenced by immunoSEQ multiplex PCR, and TCRdb holds only the in-frame ones, with some missing. The sample has over 95,000 clones, about 86% seen once. Sequencing was performed on peripheral blood, taken on day 0 of AZD1222 vaccination. These receptors all come from an adult in good health.

The chain combines TRBV4-3 with TRBJ1-1; the D is unclear. Germline CDR1 is LGHNA and CDR2 is YSLEER. The CDR3 length is 14 residues. Trimming removed 0 bases from V and 8 bases from J, with 13 bases in between. CDR3 coding DNA: TGCGCCAGCAGCCAAGAAGTCTCCTACTCAGAAGCTTTCTTT. Translating it yields CASSQEVSYSEAFF.

This clone was observed a single time. The chain has TRBV4-2 and TRBJ2-2; D not resolved. Trimming removed 1 base at V and 3 bases at J, with 6 bases between. The CDR3 covers 14 residues. CDR1 and CDR2 from the germline V gene are LGHNA and YNFKEQ. CDR3 in amino acids: CASSQAPYTGELFF. CDR3 nucleotide sequence: TGTGCCAGCAGCCAAGCCCCTTACACCGGGGAGCTGTTTTTT.

The V gene is TRBV11-3, the J gene TRBJ1-1; unclear D gene. Germline loops: CDR1 SGHNT, CDR2 YENEEA. This CDR3 region has 13 residues. Trimming removed 3 bases at V and 1 base at J, with 6 bases between. CDR3 in amino acids: CASSLVGNTEAFF. The CDR3 coding sequence is TGTGCCAGCAGCTTGGTCGGGAACACTGAAGCTTTCTTT.

V is TRBV28 and J is TRBJ2-7, with D maybe TRBD2 (6 bases). Between the trimmed V and J ends, which lost 6 bases and 2 bases, there was a span of 11 bases. In germline, CDR1 is MDHEN, CDR2 SYDVKM. The CDR3 contains 13 residues. The CDR3 DNA reads as TGTGCCAGCAGGGGGGACTTCGCCTACGAGCAGTACTTC. This codes for CASRGDFAYEQYF.

V is TRBV2 and J is TRBJ1-2; the match to TRBD1 covers 7 bases. Germline V gene sequence: CDR1 SNHLY, CDR2 FYNNEI. The CDR3 is 11 amino acids. With 11 bases clipped from V and 7 bases from J, the junction kept 7 bases outside the gene matches. The CDR3 sequence is CAPRGMSGYTF. The CDR3 bases are TGTGCCCCCAGGGGGATGAGTGGCTACACCTTC.

This clone is a singleton in its sample. The chain carries TRBV28 and TRBJ2-5, with D possibly matching TRBD2 (6 bases). This CDR3 is built from 15 residues. The V gene lost 3 bases and the J gene lost 0 bases, with 11 bases spanning the gap. Germline V CDR1 and CDR2: MDHEN, SYDVKM. CDR3 amino acids: CASSLWAGYQETQYF. In DNA form, the CDR3 reads TGTGCCAGCAGTTTGTGGGCGGGGTACCAAGAGACCCAGTACTTC.

Here the CDR3 reads CASSRRGGAGNTDTQYF. In nucleotides, the CDR3 is TGTGCCAGCAGCAGGAGGGGTGGGGCGGGCAACACAGATACGCAGTATTTT. The chain combines TRBV5-6 with TRBJ2-3; D is possibly TRBD2 (6 bases). CDR1 and CDR2 (germline): SGHDT, YYEEEE. V lost 4 bases and J 2 bases, leaving 20 bases between the germline ends. This CDR3 region has 17 residues.

The V and J genes are TRBV2 and TRBJ2-7; D is unclear. The CDR3 length is 13 residues. The germline CDR1 and CDR2 sequences are SNHLY and FYNNEI. V was cut by 5 bases and J by 3 bases, with 11 bases left in between. The CDR3 region has the DNA TGTGCCAGCAGTTCGGGCCGTTTCTACGAGCAGTACTTC. Amino acids: CASSSGRFYEQYF.

The genes are TRBV26 and TRBJ1-6. TRBV26 is a pseudogene locus. The CDR3 covers 12 residues. CDR3 sequence: CASSSLGSPLHF. CDR3 bases: TGTGCCAGCAGTTCCCTGGGGTCACCCCTCCACTTT.

CDR3 protein: CAWSIGRAHGKNIQYF. The CDR3 DNA is TGTGCCTGGAGTATCGGGAGGGCCCACGGCAAAAACATTCAGTACTTC. The chain employs TRBV30 and TRBJ2-4, with 8 bases fitting TRBD2. CDR1 is GTSNPN, CDR2 SVGIG, per germline (reference sequence). V lost 2 bases and J lost 3; bases outside the gene matches: 9. CDR3 length: 16 residues.